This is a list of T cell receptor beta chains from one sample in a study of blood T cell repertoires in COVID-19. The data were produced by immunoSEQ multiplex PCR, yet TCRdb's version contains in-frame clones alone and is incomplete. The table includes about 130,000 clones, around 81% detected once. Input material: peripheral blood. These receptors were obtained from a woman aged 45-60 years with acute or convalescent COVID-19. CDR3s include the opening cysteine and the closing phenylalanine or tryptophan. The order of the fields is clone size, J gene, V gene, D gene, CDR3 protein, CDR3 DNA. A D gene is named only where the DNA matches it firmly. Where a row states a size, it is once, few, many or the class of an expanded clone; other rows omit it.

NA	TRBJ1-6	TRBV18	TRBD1	CASSPGTGAGSPLHF	TGTGCCAGCTCACCAGGGACAGGGGCTGGTTCACCCCTCCACTTT
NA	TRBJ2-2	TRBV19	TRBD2	CASTSGTSWAGELFF	TGTGCCAGTACCTCAGGGACTAGCTGGGCCGGGGAGCTGTTTTTT
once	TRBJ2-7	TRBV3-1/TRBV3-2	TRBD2	CASSPGLAGEKPSSYEQYF	TGTGCCAGCAGTCCGGGACTAGCGGGGGAGAAACCCAGCTCCTACGAGCAGTACTTC
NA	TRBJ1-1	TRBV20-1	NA	CSVSLYPEAFF	TGCAGTGTAAGCTTGTACCCTGAAGCTTTCTTT
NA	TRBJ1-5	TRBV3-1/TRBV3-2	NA	CASSADYANNQPQHF	TGTGCCAGCAGCGCCGATTATGCTAACAATCAGCCCCAGCATTTT
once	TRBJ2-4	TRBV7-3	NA	CASSPGPPGVAKNIQYF	TGTGCCAGCAGCCCTGGACCGCCGGGGGTAGCCAAAAACATTCAGTACTTC
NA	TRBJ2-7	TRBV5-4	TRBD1	CASSPDRVGYEQYF	TGTGCCAGCAGCCCGGACAGGGTTGGCTACGAGCAGTACTTC
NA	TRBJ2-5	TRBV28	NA	CASSLRRTHQETQYF	TGTGCCAGCAGCTTAAGGCGGACTCACCAAGAGACCCAGTACTTC
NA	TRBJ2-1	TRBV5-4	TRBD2	CASSPAGGARTYNEQFF	TGTGCCAGCAGCCCCGCGGGGGGGGCGCGGACCTACAATGAGCAGTTCTTC
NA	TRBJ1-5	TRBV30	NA	CAWSVQVNQPQHF	TGTGCCTGGAGTGTACAGGTAAATCAGCCCCAGCATTTT
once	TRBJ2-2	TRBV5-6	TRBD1	CASSRDRANTGELFF	TGTGCCAGCAGCCGTGACAGGGCTAACACCGGGGAGCTGTTTTTT
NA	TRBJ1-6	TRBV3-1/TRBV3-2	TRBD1	CASSLAGQGDSPLHF	TGTGCCAGCAGCCTAGCCGGACAGGGGGATTCACCCCTCCACTTT
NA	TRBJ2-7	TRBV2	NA	CASSGEQGYEQYF	TGTGCCAGCAGTGGTGAACAGGGCTACGAGCAGTACTTC
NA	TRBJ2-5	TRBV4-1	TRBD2	CASSLAGGRGQETQYF	TGCGCCAGCAGCCTGGCGGGGGGACGGGGGCAAGAGACCCAGTACTTC
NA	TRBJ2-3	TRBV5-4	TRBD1	CASSLGQGKSTDTQYF	TGTGCCAGCAGCTTGGGACAGGGGAAGTCCACAGATACGCAGTATTTT
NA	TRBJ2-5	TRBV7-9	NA	CASSLGGLGETQYF	TGTGCCAGCAGCTTGGGGGGGCTCGGTGAGACCCAGTACTTC
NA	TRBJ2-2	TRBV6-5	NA	CASSSAGNTGELFF	TGTGCCAGCAGTTCGGCAGGGAACACCGGGGAGCTGTTTTTT
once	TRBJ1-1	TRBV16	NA	CASSQSRQSEAFF	TGTGCCAGCAGCCAATCGAGGCAGAGTGAAGCTTTCTTT
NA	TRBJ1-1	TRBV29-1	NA	CSVEDLGGGTEAFF	TGCAGCGTTGAAGATCTTGGGGGAGGCACTGAAGCTTTCTTT
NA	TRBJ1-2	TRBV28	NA	CASRTQGHDYGYTF	TGTGCCAGCAGAACTCAGGGACACGACTATGGCTACACCTTC
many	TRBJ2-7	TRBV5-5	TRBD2	CASSLAALGLEYEQYF	TGTGCCAGCAGCTTGGCTGCTCTGGGACTAGAGTACGAGCAGTACTTC
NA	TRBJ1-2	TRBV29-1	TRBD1	CSVGQGRADGYTF	TGCAGCGTTGGACAGGGGAGGGCGGATGGCTACACCTTC
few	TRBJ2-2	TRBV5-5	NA	CASSLQGQAMGTGELFF	TGTGCCAGCAGCTTGCAGGGGCAGGCGATGGGCACCGGGGAGCTGTTTTTT
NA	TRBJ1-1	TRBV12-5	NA	CASSYTGNTEAFF	TGTGCTAGTTCGTACACAGGCAACACTGAAGCTTTCTTT
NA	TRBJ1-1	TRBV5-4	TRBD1	CASTGTVMNTEAFF	TGTGCCAGCACCGGGACAGTCATGAACACTGAAGCTTTCTTT
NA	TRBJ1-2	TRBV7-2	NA	CASSLRPAGGYTF	TGTGCCAGCAGCTTACGGCCCGCGGGTGGCTACACCTTC
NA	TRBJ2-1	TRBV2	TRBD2	CASSDLAGGSYNEQFF	TGTGCCAGCAGTGATCTAGCGGGGGGAAGCTACAATGAGCAGTTCTTC
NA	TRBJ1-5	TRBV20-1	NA	CSASATIGGRGGNQPQHF	TGCAGTGCTAGTGCCACGATTGGGGGCCGGGGCGGCAATCAGCCCCAGCATTTT
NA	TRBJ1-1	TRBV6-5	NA	CASSVTGWNTEAFF	TGTGCCAGCAGCGTCACAGGATGGAACACTGAAGCTTTCTTT
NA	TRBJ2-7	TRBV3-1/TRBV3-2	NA	CASSQDRTYEQYF	TGTGCCAGCAGCCAGGACAGAACCTACGAGCAGTACTTC
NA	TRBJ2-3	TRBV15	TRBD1	CATSRQGARTQYF	TGTGCCACCAGCAGACAGGGGGCGCGTACGCAGTATTTT
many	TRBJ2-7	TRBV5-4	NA	CASSLGVRGFSYEQYF	TGTGCCAGCAGCTTGGGTGTCAGGGGCTTCTCCTACGAGCAGTACTTC
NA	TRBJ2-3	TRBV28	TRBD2	CASSLGREGPDTQYF	TGTGCCAGCAGTTTGGGGCGGGAGGGACCAGATACGCAGTATTTT
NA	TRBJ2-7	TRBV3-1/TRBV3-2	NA	CASSQSGNEQYF	TGTGCCAGCAGCCAGTCAGGGAACGAGCAGTACTTC
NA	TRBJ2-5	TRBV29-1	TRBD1	CSVSGQGARQETQYF	TGCAGCGTTTCGGGACAGGGGGCTAGGCAAGAGACCCAGTACTTC
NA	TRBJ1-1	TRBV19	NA	CASSPNGGVDTEAFF	TGTGCCAGTAGTCCCAACGGAGGGGTGGACACTGAAGCTTTCTTT
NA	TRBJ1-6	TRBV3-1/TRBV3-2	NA	CASSQREYNSPLHF	TGTGCCAGCAGCCAACGGGAGTATAATTCACCCCTCCACTTT
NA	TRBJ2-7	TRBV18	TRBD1	CASSPSGTGVLYEQYF	TGTGCCAGCTCACCCTCCGGGACAGGGGTCCTCTACGAGCAGTACTTC
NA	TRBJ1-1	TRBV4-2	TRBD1	CASRDTGVNTEAFF	TGTGCCAGCAGGGATACAGGGGTGAACACTGAAGCTTTCTTT
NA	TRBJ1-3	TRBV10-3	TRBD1	CAISPDRGLGNTIYF	TGTGCCATCAGTCCCGACAGGGGGCTTGGAAACACCATATATTTT
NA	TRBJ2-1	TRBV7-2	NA	CASSFRGSGREQFF	TGTGCCAGCAGCTTTCGGGGTTCGGGTCGTGAGCAGTTCTTC
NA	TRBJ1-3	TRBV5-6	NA	CASSSKNAGWNTIYF	TGTGCCAGCAGCTCCAAAAACGCGGGCTGGAACACCATATATTTT
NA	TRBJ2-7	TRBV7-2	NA	CASSSPGAGREQYF	TGTGCCAGCAGCTCTCCGGGTGCGGGGCGCGAGCAGTACTTC
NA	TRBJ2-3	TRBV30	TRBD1	CAWSVDRAGDTQYF	TGTGCCTGGAGTGTGGACAGGGCGGGAGATACGCAGTATTTT
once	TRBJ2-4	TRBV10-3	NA	CAISETRLLTKNIQYF	TGTGCCATCAGTGAGACTAGACTACTTACCAAAAACATTCAGTACTTC
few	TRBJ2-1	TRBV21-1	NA	CASSKWTSGRACNEQFF	TGTGCCAGCAGCAAGTGGACTAGCGGGAGGGCCTGCAATGAGCAGTTCTTC
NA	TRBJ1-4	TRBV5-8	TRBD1	CASRLQGAKEKLFF	TGTGCCAGCAGACTACAGGGGGCGAAAGAAAAACTGTTTTTT
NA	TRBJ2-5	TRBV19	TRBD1	CASSILGQGKETQYF	TGTGCCAGTAGTATCTTGGGACAGGGGAAAGAGACCCAGTACTTC
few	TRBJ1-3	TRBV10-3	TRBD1	CAISNPGQASNTIYF	TGTGCCATCAGTAATCCGGGACAGGCCTCAAACACCATATATTTT
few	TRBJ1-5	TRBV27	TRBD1	CASSFQGARQPQHF	TGTGCCAGCAGTTTTCAGGGGGCGCGTCAGCCCCAGCATTTT